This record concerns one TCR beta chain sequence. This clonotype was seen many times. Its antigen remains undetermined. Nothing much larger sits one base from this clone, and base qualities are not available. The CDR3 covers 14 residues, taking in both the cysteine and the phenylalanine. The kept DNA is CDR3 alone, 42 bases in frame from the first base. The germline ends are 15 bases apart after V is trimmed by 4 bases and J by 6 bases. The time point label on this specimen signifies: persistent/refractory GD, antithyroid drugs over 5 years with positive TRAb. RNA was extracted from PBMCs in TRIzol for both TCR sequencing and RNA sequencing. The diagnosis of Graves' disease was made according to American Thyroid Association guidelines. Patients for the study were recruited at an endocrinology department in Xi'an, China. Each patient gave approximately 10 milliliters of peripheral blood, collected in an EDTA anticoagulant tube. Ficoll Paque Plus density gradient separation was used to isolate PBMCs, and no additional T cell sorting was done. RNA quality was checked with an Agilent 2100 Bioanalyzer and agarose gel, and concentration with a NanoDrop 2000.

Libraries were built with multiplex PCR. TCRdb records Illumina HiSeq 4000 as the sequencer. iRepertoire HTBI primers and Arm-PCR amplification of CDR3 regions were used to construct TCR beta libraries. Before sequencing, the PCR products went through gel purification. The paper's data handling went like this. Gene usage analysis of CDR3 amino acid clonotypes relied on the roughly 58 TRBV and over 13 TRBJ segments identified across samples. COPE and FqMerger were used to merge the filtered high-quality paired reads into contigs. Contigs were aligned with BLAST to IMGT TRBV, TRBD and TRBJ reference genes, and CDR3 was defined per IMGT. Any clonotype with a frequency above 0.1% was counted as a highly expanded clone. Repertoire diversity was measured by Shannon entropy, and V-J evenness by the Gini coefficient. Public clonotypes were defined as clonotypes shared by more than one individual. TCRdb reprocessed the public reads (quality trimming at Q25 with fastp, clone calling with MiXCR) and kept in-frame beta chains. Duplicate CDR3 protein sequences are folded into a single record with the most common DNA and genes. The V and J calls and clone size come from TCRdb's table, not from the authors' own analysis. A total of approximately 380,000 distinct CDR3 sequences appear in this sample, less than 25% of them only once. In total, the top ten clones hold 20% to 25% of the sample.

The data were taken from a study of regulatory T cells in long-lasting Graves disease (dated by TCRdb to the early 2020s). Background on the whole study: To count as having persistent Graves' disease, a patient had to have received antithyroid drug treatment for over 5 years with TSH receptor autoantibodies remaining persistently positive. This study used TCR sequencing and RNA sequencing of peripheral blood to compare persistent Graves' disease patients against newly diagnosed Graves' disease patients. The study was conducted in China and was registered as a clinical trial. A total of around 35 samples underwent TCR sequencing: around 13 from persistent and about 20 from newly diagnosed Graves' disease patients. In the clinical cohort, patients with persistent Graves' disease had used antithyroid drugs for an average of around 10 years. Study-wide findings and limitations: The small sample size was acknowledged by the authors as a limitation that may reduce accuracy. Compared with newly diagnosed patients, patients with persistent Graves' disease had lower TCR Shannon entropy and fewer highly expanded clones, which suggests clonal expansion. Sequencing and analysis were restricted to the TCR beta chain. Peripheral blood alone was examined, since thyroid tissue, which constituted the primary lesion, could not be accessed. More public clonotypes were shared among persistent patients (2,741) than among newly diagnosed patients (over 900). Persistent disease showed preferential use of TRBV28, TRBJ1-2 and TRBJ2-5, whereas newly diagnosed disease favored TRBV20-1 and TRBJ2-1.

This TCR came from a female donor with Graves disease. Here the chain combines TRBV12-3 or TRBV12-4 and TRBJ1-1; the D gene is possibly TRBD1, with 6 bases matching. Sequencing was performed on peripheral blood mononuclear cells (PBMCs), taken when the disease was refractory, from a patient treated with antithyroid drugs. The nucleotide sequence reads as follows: TGTGCCAGCAGTTATACAGGGAGTTTCTCTGAAGCTTTCTTT. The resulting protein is CASSYTGSFSEAFF.